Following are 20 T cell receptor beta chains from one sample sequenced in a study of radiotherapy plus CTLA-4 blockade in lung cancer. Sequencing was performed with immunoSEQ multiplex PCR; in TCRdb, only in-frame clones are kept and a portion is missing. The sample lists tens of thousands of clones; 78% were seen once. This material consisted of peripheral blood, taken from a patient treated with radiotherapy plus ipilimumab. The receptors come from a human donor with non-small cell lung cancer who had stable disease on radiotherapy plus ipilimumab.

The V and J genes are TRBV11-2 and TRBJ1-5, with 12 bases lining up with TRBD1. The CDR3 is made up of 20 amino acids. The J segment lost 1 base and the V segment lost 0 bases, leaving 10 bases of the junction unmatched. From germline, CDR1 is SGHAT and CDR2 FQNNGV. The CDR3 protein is CASSLEGTGGALGSNQPQHF. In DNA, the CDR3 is TGTGCCAGCAGCTTAGAGGGGACAGGGGGCGCGTTGGGGAGCAATCAGCCCCAGCATTTT.

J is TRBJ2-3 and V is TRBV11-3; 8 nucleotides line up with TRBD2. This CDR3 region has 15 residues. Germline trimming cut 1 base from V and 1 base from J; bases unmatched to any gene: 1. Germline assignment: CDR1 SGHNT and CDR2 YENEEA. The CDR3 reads CASSLGRGGTDTQYF. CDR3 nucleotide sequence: TGTGCCAGCAGCTTAGGGCGGGGGGGCACAGATACGCAGTATTTT.

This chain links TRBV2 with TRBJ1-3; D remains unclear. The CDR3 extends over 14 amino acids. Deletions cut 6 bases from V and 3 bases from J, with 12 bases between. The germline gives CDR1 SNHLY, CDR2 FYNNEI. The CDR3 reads CASSGLLFGNTIYF. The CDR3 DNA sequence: TGTGCCAGCAGCGGGTTGCTCTTTGGAAACACCATATATTTT.

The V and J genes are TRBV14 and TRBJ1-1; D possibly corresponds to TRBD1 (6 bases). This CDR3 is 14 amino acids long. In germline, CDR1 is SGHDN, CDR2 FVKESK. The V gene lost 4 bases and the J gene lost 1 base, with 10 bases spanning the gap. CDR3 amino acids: CASSLWGRNTEAFF. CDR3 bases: TGTGCCAGCAGCCTGTGGGGGCGGAACACTGAAGCTTTCTTT.

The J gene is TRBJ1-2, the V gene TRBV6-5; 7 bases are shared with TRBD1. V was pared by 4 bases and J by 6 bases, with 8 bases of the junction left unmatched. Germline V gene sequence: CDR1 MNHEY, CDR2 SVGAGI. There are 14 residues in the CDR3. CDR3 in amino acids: CASSSGTAADGYTF. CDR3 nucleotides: TGTGCCAGCAGTTCCGGGACAGCGGCCGATGGCTACACCTTC.

This CDR3 reads CASSPELGTEAFF. CDR3 nucleotides: TGTGCCAGCAGTCCCGAGTTGGGCACTGAAGCTTTCTTT. The rearrangement joins TRBV2 to TRBJ1-1; D call uncertain. V lost 5 bases to trimming and J lost 4 bases, with 11 bases between them. Per germline, CDR1 SNHLY and CDR2 FYNNEI. The CDR3 has 13 amino acids.

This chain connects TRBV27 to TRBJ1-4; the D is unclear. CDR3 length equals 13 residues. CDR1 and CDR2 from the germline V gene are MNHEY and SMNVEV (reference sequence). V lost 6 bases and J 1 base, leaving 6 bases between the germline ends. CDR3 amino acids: CASRSGTNEKLFF. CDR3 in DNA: TGTGCCAGCAGATCCGGAACTAATGAAAAACTGTTTTTT.

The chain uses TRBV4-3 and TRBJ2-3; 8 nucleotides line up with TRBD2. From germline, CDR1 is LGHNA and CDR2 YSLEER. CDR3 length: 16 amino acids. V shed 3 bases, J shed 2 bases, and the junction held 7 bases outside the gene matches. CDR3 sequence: CASSQGSGGFTDTQYF. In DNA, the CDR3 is TGCGCCAGCAGCCAGGGGAGCGGGGGATTCACAGATACGCAGTATTTT.

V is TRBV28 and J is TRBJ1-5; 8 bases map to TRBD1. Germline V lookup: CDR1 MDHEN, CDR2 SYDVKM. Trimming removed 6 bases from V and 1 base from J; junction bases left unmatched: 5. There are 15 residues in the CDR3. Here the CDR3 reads CASSLTGASNQPQHF. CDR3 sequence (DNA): TGTGCCAGCAGCTTGACAGGGGCGAGCAATCAGCCCCAGCATTTT.

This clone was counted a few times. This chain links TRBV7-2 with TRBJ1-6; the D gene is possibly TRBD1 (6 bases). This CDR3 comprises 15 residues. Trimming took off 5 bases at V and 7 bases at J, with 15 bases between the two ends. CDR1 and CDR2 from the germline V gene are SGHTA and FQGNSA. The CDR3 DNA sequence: TGTGCCAGCAGCCCCGTTTACAGGGCAAATTCACCCCTCCACTTT. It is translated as CASSPVYRANSPLHF.

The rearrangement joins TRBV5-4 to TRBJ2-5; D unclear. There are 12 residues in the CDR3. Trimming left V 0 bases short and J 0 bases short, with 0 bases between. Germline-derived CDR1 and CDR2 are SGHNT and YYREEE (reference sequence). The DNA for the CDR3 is TGTGCCAGCAGCTTGGACCAAGAGACCCAGTACTTC. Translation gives CASSLDQETQYF.

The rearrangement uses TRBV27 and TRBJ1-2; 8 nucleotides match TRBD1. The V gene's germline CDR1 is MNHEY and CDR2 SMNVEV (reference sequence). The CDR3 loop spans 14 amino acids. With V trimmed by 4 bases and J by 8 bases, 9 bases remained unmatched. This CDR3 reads CASSSRQGRGGYTF. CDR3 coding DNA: TGTGCCAGCAGTTCAAGACAGGGGAGGGGAGGCTACACCTTC.

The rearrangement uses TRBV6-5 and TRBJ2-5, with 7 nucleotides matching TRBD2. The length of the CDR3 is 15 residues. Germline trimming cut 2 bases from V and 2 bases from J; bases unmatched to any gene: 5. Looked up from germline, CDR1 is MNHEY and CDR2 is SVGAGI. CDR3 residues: CASSYDSSGQETQYF. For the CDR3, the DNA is TGTGCCAGCAGTTACGACTCTAGCGGACAAGAGACCCAGTACTTC.

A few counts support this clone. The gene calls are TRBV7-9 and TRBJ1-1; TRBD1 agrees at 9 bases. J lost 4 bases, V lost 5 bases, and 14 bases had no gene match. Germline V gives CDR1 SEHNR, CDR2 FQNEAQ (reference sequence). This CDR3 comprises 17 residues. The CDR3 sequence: CASSPPPRDRGGTEAFF. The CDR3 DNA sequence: TGTGCCAGCAGCCCACCCCCTCGTGACAGGGGGGGCACTGAAGCTTTCTTT.

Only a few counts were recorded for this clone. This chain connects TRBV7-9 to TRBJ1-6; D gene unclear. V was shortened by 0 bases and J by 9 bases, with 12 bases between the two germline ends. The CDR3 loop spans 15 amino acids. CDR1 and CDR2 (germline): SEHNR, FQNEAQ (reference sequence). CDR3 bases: TGTGCCAGCAGCTTAGCGGAGGGTTTAATTTCACCCCTCCACTTT. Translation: CASSLAEGLISPLHF.

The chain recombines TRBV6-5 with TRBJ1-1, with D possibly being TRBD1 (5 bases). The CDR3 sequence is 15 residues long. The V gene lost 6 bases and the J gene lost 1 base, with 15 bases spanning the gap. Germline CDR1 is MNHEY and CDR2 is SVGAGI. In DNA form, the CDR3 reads TGTGCCAGCAGCCGGGCATGGGACGGGAACACTGAAGCTTTCTTT. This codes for CASSRAWDGNTEAFF.

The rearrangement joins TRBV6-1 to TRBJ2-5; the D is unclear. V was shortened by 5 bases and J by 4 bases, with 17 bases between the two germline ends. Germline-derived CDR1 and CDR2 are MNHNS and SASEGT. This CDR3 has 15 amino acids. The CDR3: CASSPPFRSSETQYF. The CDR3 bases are TGTGCCAGCAGTCCCCCGTTTAGGTCCTCAGAGACCCAGTACTTC.

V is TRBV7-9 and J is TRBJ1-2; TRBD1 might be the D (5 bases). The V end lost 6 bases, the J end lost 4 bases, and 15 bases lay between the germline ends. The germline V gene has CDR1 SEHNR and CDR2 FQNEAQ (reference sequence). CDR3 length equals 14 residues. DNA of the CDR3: TGTGCCAGCAGGTCGGCAGGGTCGGGCTATGGCTACACCTTC. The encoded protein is CASRSAGSGYGYTF.

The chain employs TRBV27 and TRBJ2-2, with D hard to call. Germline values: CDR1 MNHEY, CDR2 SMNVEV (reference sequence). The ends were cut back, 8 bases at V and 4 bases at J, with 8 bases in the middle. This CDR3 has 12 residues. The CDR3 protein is CASSGPTGELFF. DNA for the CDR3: TGTGCCAGCTCTGGACCCACCGGGGAGCTGTTTTTT.

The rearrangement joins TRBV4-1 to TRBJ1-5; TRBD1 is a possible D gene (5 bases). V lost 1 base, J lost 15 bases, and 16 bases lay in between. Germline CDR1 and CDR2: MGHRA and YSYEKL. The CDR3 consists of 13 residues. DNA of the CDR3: TGCGCCAGCAGCCAAGGGGTGACAGTACCCATGCATTTT. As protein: CASSQGVTVPMHF.